This T cell receptor (beta chain) was observed in a study of low-dose radiotherapy and immunotherapy resistance in tumors. Documented time point: before trial treatment. TRAV- and TRBV-specific primers, spanning alpha and beta chains, primed first-strand cDNA. Amplification of TCRs used a constant-region primer and V-primer adapter for about 19 PCR cycles. Via MiXCR, TCRdb re-called the reads, giving one row per CDR3 protein. The table lists some 60,000 distinct CDR3 sequences, 26% of them singletons. There are 12 residues in the CDR3. Per the germline V gene, CDR1 is SGHTA and CDR2 is FQGNSA. The V and J ends lost 5 bases and 8 bases respectively, with 11 bases between them. This clonotype has a count of ten or more.

The V call is TRBV7-2, the J call TRBJ2-3; D possibly corresponds to TRBD1 (5 bases). This TCR derives from a male donor with rectosigmoid adenocarcinoma. The starting material was PBMCs, obtained before treatment. The CDR3 reads CASSQGRPTQYF. CDR3 bases: TGTGCCAGCAGCCAGGGCCGGCCTACGCAGTATTTT.